These T cell receptor beta chains were read from a single sample in a study of cytomegalovirus exposure and HLA in healthy donors. Clones were sequenced by immunoSEQ multiplex PCR, and TCRdb holds only the in-frame ones, with some missing. The sample table sets out about 58,000 clones. Source material: PBMCs. Source of these receptors: a woman under 30 in good health and CMV-seronegative. Each CDR3 is given with its conserved first and last residue. Fields, in order: D gene, J gene, V gene, CDR3 protein, CDR3 DNA. A D gene is named only where the DNA matches it firmly.

D gene: TRBD1
J gene: TRBJ1-2
V gene: TRBV7-6
CDR3 protein: CASSSDRVSGYTF
CDR3 DNA: TGTGCCAGCAGCAGCGACAGGGTAAGTGGCTACACCTTC

D gene: NA
J gene: TRBJ1-3
V gene: TRBV2
CDR3 protein: CASSDEAGNTIYF
CDR3 DNA: TGTGCCAGCAGTGACGAGGCTGGAAACACCATATATTTT

D gene: TRBD2
J gene: TRBJ2-3
V gene: TRBV2
CDR3 protein: CASSGPEREKTDTQYF
CDR3 DNA: TGTGCCAGCAGTGGGCCGGAGCGGGAGAAAACAGATACGCAGTATTTT

D gene: NA
J gene: TRBJ1-1
V gene: TRBV29-1
CDR3 protein: CSVWVASGTEAFF
CDR3 DNA: TGCAGCGTCTGGGTCGCCTCGGGCACTGAAGCTTTCTTT

D gene: NA
J gene: TRBJ1-3
V gene: TRBV11-3
CDR3 protein: CASGNEDTIYF
CDR3 DNA: TGTGCCAGCGGTAACGAGGACACCATATATTTT

D gene: TRBD1
J gene: TRBJ1-1
V gene: TRBV6-1
CDR3 protein: CASKRQGEAFF
CDR3 DNA: TGTGCCAGCAAAAGACAGGGGGAAGCTTTCTTT

D gene: NA
J gene: TRBJ1-2
V gene: TRBV5-6
CDR3 protein: CASSRPRARLHGYTF
CDR3 DNA: TGTGCCAGCAGCCGACCGCGGGCCCGTCTTCATGGCTACACCTTC

D gene: NA
J gene: TRBJ2-2
V gene: TRBV6-1
CDR3 protein: CASKQGNTGELFF
CDR3 DNA: TGTGCCAGCAAACAGGGGAACACCGGGGAGCTGTTTTTT

D gene: TRBD1
J gene: TRBJ1-1
V gene: TRBV27
CDR3 protein: CASTTQGMNTEAFF
CDR3 DNA: TGTGCCAGCACTACACAGGGGATGAACACTGAAGCTTTCTTT

D gene: NA
J gene: TRBJ2-7
V gene: TRBV4-2
CDR3 protein: CASSQDIRYEQYF
CDR3 DNA: TGTGCCAGCAGCCAAGATATTCGCTACGAGCAGTACTTC

D gene: NA
J gene: TRBJ2-7
V gene: TRBV4-1
CDR3 protein: CASSQIQNYEQYF
CDR3 DNA: TGCGCCAGCAGCCAGATACAGAACTACGAGCAGTACTTC

D gene: NA
J gene: TRBJ2-7
V gene: TRBV2
CDR3 protein: CASSVRGFAYEQYF
CDR3 DNA: TGTGCCAGCAGTGTTCGCGGGTTCGCCTACGAGCAGTACTTC

D gene: NA
J gene: TRBJ2-1
V gene: TRBV30
CDR3 protein: CAGYSGASYNEQFF
CDR3 DNA: TGTGCCGGCTATAGCGGAGCCTCCTACAATGAGCAGTTCTTC

D gene: TRBD1
J gene: TRBJ2-5
V gene: TRBV7-2
CDR3 protein: CASSKDRGETQYF
CDR3 DNA: TGTGCCAGCAGCAAGGACAGGGGAGAGACCCAGTACTTC

D gene: NA
J gene: TRBJ2-5
V gene: TRBV9
CDR3 protein: CASSVSGQPEKTQYF
CDR3 DNA: TGTGCCAGCAGCGTATCGGGACAACCTGAGAAGACCCAGTACTTC

D gene: TRBD2
J gene: TRBJ2-7
V gene: TRBV6-1
CDR3 protein: CASSGGRTGYGLAGVSEQYF
CDR3 DNA: TGTGCCAGCAGTGGGGGACGGACAGGGTATGGCCTAGCGGGAGTTAGTGAGCAGTACTTC

D gene: NA
J gene: TRBJ2-7
V gene: TRBV5-1
CDR3 protein: CASSQQGYEQYF
CDR3 DNA: TGCGCCAGCAGCCAACAGGGCTACGAGCAGTACTTC

D gene: TRBD2
J gene: TRBJ2-7
V gene: TRBV2
CDR3 protein: CASSEGLALGYEQYF
CDR3 DNA: TGTGCCAGCAGTGAGGGACTAGCACTGGGCTACGAGCAGTACTTC

D gene: NA
J gene: TRBJ2-7
V gene: TRBV13
CDR3 protein: CASSTRSYEQYF
CDR3 DNA: TGTGCCAGCAGCACTAGGTCATACGAGCAGTACTTC

D gene: NA
J gene: TRBJ2-6
V gene: TRBV7-2
CDR3 protein: CASSLEGVSPLGANVLTF
CDR3 DNA: TGTGCCAGCAGCTTAGAGGGGGTTTCCCCCCTCGGGGCCAACGTCCTGACTTTC

D gene: NA
J gene: TRBJ2-3
V gene: TRBV9
CDR3 protein: CASSDMRGTDTQYF
CDR3 DNA: TGTGCCAGCAGCGACATGAGGGGCACAGATACGCAGTATTTT

D gene: NA
J gene: TRBJ1-2
V gene: TRBV27
CDR3 protein: CASSFRGNYGYTF
CDR3 DNA: TGTGCCAGCAGCTTCCGGGGAAACTATGGCTACACCTTC

D gene: NA
J gene: TRBJ1-3
V gene: TRBV5-4
CDR3 protein: CASSLGAGAGNTIYF
CDR3 DNA: TGTGCCAGCAGCTTGGGGGCAGGGGCTGGAAACACCATATATTTT

D gene: TRBD1
J gene: TRBJ1-1
V gene: TRBV28
CDR3 protein: CASSLGRGQGEAFF
CDR3 DNA: TGTGCCAGCAGTTTGGGCAGGGGGCAAGGTGAAGCTTTCTTT

D gene: NA
J gene: TRBJ1-2
V gene: TRBV5-1
CDR3 protein: CASSLVSQGIGYGYTF
CDR3 DNA: TGCGCCAGCAGCTTGGTGTCGCAGGGGATCGGCTATGGCTACACCTTC

D gene: NA
J gene: TRBJ1-6
V gene: TRBV4-1
CDR3 protein: CASSQVSAEGRSPLHF
CDR3 DNA: TGCGCCAGCAGCCAAGTTAGCGCAGAGGGTCGTTCACCCCTCCACTTT

D gene: TRBD2
J gene: TRBJ2-3
V gene: TRBV5-4
CDR3 protein: CASTPRRTSGRGSGTDTQYF
CDR3 DNA: TGTGCCAGCACCCCGCGCAGGACTAGCGGGAGGGGCTCTGGCACAGATACGCAGTATTTT

D gene: TRBD1
J gene: TRBJ2-1
V gene: TRBV5-1
CDR3 protein: CASSFGTGGYNEQFF
CDR3 DNA: TGCGCCAGCAGCTTCGGGACAGGGGGTTACAATGAGCAGTTCTTC

D gene: NA
J gene: TRBJ1-1
V gene: TRBV15
CDR3 protein: CATSRGARLSAFF
CDR3 DNA: TGTGCCACCAGCAGAGGCGCTCGTCTCTCGGCTTTCTTT

D gene: NA
J gene: TRBJ2-2
V gene: TRBV5-1
CDR3 protein: CASRNPAVTGELFF
CDR3 DNA: TGCGCCAGCAGGAACCCGGCGGTAACCGGGGAGCTGTTTTTT

D gene: NA
J gene: TRBJ2-1
V gene: TRBV5-1
CDR3 protein: CASSLAPSSYNEQFF
CDR3 DNA: TGCGCCAGCAGCTTAGCCCCAAGCTCCTACAATGAGCAGTTCTTC

D gene: NA
J gene: TRBJ1-1
V gene: TRBV29-1
CDR3 protein: CSVGLGNTEAFF
CDR3 DNA: TGCAGCGTAGGTCTAGGGAACACTGAAGCTTTCTTT

D gene: NA
J gene: TRBJ2-7
V gene: TRBV19
CDR3 protein: CASSPGRLSYEQYF
CDR3 DNA: TGTGCCAGTAGTCCCGGGAGACTCTCCTACGAGCAGTACTTC

D gene: NA
J gene: TRBJ1-3
V gene: TRBV25-1
CDR3 protein: CASSELFRENTIYF
CDR3 DNA: TGTGCCAGCAGTGAACTTTTCAGGGAAAACACCATATATTTT

D gene: NA
J gene: TRBJ1-3
V gene: TRBV6-5
CDR3 protein: CANQDSTTIYF
CDR3 DNA: TGTGCCAACCAGGACAGCACCACCATATATTTT

D gene: TRBD2
J gene: TRBJ2-1
V gene: TRBV29-1
CDR3 protein: CSVAGGLSGSRIDEQFF
CDR3 DNA: TGCAGCGTCGCGGGGGGGTTGAGCGGGAGTCGGATTGATGAGCAGTTCTTC

D gene: NA
J gene: TRBJ2-7
V gene: TRBV6-1
CDR3 protein: CAIGTGHSYEQYF
CDR3 DNA: TGTGCCATAGGGACGGGACACTCCTACGAGCAGTACTTC

D gene: NA
J gene: TRBJ2-7
V gene: TRBV10-3
CDR3 protein: CAISEPEPTLDSTYEQYF
CDR3 DNA: TGTGCCATCAGTGAGCCTGAGCCGACCTTGGACAGCACCTACGAGCAGTACTTC

D gene: NA
J gene: TRBJ1-5
V gene: TRBV5-1
CDR3 protein: CASSLTDSNQPQHF
CDR3 DNA: TGCGCCAGCAGCTTGACAGATAGCAATCAGCCCCAGCATTTT

D gene: NA
J gene: TRBJ2-6
V gene: TRBV5-1
CDR3 protein: CASSLSVSGANVLTF
CDR3 DNA: TGCGCCAGCAGCTTGTCGGTATCTGGGGCCAACGTCCTGACTTTC

D gene: NA
J gene: TRBJ1-1
V gene: TRBV5-8
CDR3 protein: CASSYRITEAFF
CDR3 DNA: TGTGCCAGCAGCTACAGAATCACTGAAGCTTTCTTT

D gene: TRBD2
J gene: TRBJ2-1
V gene: TRBV4-1
CDR3 protein: CASSPYGTSRREQFF
CDR3 DNA: TGCGCCAGCAGCCCCTACGGGACTAGCAGGCGCGAGCAGTTCTTC

D gene: TRBD1
J gene: TRBJ1-2
V gene: TRBV5-1
CDR3 protein: CASSSGTGADYGYTF
CDR3 DNA: TGCGCCAGCAGCTCCGGGACAGGGGCTGACTATGGCTACACCTTC

D gene: TRBD1
J gene: TRBJ1-2
V gene: TRBV6-5
CDR3 protein: CASRTDRVGGYTF
CDR3 DNA: TGTGCCAGCAGAACTGACAGGGTCGGAGGCTACACCTTC

D gene: TRBD2
J gene: TRBJ2-5
V gene: TRBV5-1
CDR3 protein: CASSLGSLAGDETQYF
CDR3 DNA: TGCGCCAGCAGCTTGGGTTCCCTAGCGGGAGATGAGACCCAGTACTTC